The clone carrying this T cell receptor (beta chain) was recorded at least ten times. TCRdb passed the multiplex PCR reads through MiXCR, listing each CDR3 protein once. The sample consists of about 230,000 distinct CDR3 sequences, 32% of them appearing once. The sample belongs to a study of breast tumors, draining lymph nodes, adjacent tissues. Per germline, CDR1 MNHNY and CDR2 SVGAGI (reference sequence). The CDR3 is 13 residues long. V dropped 5 bases and J dropped 5 bases, with 12 bases sitting between them. Axillary draining lymph nodes of breast cancer patients supplied the node samples. The sample taken for sequencing was axillary lymph node tissue. The chain couples TRBV6-6 to TRBJ2-5; D might be TRBD1 (6 bases). The source of this sequence is a female donor with breast cancer. Some clones in this sample may be carry-over from other donors' samples. The CDR3, as DNA: TGTGCCAGCAGTACCTGGACAGTGGAGACCCAGTACTTC. As protein: CASSTWTVETQYF.